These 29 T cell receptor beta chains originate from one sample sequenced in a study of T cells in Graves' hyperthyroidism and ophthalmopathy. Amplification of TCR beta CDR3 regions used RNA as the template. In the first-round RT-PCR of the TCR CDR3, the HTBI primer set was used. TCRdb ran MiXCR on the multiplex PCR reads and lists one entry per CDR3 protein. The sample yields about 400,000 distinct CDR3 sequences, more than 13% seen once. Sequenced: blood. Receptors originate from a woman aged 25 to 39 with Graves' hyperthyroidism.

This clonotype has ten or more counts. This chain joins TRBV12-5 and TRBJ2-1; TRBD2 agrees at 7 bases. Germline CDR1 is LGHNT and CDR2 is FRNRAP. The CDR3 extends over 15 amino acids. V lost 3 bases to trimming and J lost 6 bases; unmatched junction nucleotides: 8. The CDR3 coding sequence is TGTGCTAGTGGTTTTGGGGGAGGGCCGGGCAATGAGCAGTTCTTC. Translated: CASGFGGGPGNEQFF.

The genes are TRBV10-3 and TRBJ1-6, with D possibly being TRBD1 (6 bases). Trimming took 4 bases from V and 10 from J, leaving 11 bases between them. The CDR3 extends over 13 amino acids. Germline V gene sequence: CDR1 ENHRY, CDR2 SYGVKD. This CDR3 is CAISGQDGSPLHF. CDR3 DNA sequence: TGTGCCATCAGTGGACAGGACGGGTCACCCCTCCACTTT.

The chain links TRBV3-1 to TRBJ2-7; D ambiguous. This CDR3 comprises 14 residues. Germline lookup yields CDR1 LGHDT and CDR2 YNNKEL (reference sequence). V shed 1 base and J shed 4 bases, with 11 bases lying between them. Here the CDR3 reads CASSQGQVVYEQYF. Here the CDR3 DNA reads TGTGCCAGCAGCCAAGGGCAGGTAGTTTACGAGCAGTACTTC.

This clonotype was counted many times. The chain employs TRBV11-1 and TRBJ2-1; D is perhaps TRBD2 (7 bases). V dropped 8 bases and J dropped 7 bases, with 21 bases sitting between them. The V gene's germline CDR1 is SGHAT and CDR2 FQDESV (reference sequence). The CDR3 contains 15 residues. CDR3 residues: CASSTGRGERNEQFF. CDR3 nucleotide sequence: TGTGCCAGCTCCACAGGGAGGGGAGAGAGGAATGAGCAGTTCTTC.

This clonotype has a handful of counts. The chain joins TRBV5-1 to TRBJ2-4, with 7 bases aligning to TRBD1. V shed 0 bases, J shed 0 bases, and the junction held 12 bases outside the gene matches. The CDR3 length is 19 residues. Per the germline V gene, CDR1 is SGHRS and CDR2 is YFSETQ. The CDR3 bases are TGCGCCAGCAGCTTGGACGGGGACAGCGCATTCCTAGCCAAAAACATTCAGTACTTC. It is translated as CASSLDGDSAFLAKNIQYF.

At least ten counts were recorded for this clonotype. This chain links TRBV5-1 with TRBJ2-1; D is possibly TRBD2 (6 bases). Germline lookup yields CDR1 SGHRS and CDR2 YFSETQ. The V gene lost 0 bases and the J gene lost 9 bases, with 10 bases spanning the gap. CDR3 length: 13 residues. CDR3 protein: CASSLVGRREQFF. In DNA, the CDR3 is TGCGCCAGCAGCTTGGTGGGGAGGCGTGAGCAGTTCTTC.

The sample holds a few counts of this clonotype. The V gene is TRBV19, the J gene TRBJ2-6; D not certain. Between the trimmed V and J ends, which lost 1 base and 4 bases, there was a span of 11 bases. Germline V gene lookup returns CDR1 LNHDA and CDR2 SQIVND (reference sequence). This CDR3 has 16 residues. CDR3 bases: TGTGCCAGTAGTATAGTATGGATTGCCGGGGCCAACGTCCTGACTTTC. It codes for CASSIVWIAGANVLTF.

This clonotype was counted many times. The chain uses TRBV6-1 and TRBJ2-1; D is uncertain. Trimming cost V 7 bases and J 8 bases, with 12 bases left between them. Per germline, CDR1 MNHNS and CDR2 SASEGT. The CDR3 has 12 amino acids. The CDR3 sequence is CASTQRRDEQFF. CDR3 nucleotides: TGTGCCAGCACCCAACGTCGGGATGAGCAGTTCTTC.

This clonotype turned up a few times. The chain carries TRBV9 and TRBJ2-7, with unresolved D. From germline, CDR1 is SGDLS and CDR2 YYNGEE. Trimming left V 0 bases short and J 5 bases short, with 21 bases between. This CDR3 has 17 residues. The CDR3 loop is CASSVDSGFRPINEQYF. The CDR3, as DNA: TGTGCCAGCAGCGTAGATTCCGGATTTAGACCGATCAACGAGCAGTACTTC.

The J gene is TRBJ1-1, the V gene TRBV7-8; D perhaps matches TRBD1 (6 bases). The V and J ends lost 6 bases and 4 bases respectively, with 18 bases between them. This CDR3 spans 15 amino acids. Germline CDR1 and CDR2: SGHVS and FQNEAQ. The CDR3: CASSPPRGQSTEAFF. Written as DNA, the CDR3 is TGTGCCAGCAGTCCGCCCCGGGGGCAAAGCACTGAAGCTTTCTTT.

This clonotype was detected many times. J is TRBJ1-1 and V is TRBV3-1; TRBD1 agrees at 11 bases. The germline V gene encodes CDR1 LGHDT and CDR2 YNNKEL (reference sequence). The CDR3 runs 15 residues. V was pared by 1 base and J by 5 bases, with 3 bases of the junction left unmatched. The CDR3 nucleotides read TGTGCCAGCAGCCAAGGGGGGACAGGGGGGACTGAAGCTTTCTTT. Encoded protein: CASSQGGTGGTEAFF.

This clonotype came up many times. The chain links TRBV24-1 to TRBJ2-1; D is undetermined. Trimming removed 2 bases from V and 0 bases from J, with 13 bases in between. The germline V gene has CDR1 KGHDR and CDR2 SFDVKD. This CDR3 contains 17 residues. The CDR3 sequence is CATSDSFKTPSYNEQFF. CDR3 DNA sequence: TGTGCCACCAGTGATTCCTTTAAGACTCCCTCCTACAATGAGCAGTTCTTC.

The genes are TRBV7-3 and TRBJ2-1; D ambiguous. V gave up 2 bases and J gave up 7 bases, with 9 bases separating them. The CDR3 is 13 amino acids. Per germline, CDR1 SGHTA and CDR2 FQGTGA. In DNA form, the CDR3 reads TGTGCCAGCAGCTTATCAGCGCGGAATGAGCAGTTCTTC. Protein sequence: CASSLSARNEQFF.

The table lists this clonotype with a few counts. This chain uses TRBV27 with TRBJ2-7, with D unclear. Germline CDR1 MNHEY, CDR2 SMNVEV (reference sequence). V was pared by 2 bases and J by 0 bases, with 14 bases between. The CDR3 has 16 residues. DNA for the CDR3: TGTGCCAGCAGTTTACTCGGGCAGGCGATCTCCTACGAGCAGTACTTC. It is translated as CASSLLGQAISYEQYF.

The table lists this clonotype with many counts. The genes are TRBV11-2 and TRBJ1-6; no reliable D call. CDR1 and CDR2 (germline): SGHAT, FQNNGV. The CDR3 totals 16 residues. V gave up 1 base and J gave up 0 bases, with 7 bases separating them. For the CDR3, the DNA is TGTGCCAGCAGCTTAGCAGCTACCTCCTATAATTCACCCCTCCACTTT. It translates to CASSLAATSYNSPLHF.

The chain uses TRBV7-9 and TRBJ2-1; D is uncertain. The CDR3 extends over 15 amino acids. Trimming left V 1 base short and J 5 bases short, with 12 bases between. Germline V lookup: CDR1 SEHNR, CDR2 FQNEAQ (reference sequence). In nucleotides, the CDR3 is TGTGCCAGCAGCTTAGTCCCGCCTAGAGACAATGAGCAGTTCTTC. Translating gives CASSLVPPRDNEQFF.

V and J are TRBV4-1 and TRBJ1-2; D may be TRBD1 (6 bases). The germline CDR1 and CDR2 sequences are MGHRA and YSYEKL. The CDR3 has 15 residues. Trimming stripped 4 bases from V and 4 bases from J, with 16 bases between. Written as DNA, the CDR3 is TGCGCCAGCAGCCGATCCTCAGGGGTGGCCTATGGCTACACCTTC. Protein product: CASSRSSGVAYGYTF.

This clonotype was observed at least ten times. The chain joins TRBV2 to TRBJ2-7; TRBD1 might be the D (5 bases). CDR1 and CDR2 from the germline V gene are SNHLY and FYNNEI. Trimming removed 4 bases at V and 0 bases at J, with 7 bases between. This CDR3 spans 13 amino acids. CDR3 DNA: TGTGCCAGCAGTGTAGGGGTCTCCTACGAGCAGTACTTC. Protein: CASSVGVSYEQYF.

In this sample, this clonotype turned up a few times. The CDR3: CASSFLQGEAFF. CDR3 DNA sequence: TGTGCCAGCAGTTTCTTACAGGGTGAAGCTTTCTTT. This chain links TRBV27 with TRBJ1-1, with TRBD1 as a possible D gene (6 bases). The CDR3 spans 12 residues. Germline V gene data show CDR1 as MNHEY and CDR2 as SMNVEV (reference sequence). The V and J ends lost 3 bases and 7 bases respectively, with 9 bases between them.

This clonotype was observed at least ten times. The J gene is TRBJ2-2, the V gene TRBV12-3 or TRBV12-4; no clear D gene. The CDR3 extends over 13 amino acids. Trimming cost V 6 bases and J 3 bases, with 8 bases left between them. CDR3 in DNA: TGTGCCAGCAGAGTTTTGGACACCGGGGAGCTGTTTTTT. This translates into CASRVLDTGELFF.

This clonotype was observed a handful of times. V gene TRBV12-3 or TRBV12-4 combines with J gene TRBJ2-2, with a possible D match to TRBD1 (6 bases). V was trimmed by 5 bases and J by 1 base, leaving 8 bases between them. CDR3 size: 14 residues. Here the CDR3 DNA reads TGTGCCAGCAGTATGACAGGGAACACCGGGGAGCTGTTTTTT. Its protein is CASSMTGNTGELFF.

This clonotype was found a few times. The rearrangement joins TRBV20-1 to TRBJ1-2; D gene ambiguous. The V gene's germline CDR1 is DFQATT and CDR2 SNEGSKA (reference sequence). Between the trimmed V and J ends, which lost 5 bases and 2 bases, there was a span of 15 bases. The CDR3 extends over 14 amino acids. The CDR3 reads CSAPPSSDNYGYTF. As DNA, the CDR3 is TGCAGTGCTCCCCCTTCATCGGACAACTATGGCTACACCTTC.

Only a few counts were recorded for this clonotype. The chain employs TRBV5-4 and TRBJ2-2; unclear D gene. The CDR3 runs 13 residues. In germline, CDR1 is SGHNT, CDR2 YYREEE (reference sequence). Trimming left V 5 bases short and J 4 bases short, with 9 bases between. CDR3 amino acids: CASSFVTTGELFF. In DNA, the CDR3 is TGTGCCAGCAGTTTTGTAACCACCGGGGAGCTGTTTTTT.

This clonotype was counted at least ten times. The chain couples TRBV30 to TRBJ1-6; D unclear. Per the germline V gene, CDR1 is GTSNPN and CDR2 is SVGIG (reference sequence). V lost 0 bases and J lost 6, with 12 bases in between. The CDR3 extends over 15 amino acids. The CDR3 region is CAWSVDRLGNSPLHF. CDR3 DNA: TGTGCCTGGAGTGTCGATAGACTCGGTAATTCACCCCTCCACTTT.

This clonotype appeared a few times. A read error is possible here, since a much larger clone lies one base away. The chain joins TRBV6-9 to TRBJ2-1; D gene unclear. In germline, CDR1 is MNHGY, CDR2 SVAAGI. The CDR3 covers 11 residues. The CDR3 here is CASSSWDEQSF. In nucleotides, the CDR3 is TGTGCCAGCAGTTCCTGGGATGAGCAGTCCTTC.

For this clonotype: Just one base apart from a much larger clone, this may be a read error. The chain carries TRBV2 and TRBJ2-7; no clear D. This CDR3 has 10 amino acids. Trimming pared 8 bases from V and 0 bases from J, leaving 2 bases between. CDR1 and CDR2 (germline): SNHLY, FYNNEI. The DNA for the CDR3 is TGTGCCAGCGTCTCCTACGAGCAGTACTTC. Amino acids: CASVSYEQYF.

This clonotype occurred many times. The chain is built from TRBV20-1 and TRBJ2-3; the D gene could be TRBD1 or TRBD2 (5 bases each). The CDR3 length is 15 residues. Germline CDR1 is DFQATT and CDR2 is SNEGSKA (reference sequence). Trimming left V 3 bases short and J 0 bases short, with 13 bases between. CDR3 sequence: CSASGGSRSTDTQYF. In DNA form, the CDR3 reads TGCAGTGCTAGTGGGGGATCCCGTAGCACAGATACGCAGTATTTT.

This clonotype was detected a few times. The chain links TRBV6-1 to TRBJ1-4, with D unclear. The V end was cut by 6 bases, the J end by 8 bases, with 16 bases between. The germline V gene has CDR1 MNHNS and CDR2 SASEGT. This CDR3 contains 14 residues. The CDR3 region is CASRPGTGLEKLFF. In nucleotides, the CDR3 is TGTGCCAGCAGGCCGGGTACCGGGCTAGAAAAACTGTTTTTT.

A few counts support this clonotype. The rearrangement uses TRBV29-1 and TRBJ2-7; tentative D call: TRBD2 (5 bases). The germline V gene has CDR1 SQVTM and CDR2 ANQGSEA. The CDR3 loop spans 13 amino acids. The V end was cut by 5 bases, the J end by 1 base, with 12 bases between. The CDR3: CSVPGGQSYEQYF. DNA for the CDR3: TGCAGCGTTCCCGGAGGTCAGTCCTACGAGCAGTACTTC.